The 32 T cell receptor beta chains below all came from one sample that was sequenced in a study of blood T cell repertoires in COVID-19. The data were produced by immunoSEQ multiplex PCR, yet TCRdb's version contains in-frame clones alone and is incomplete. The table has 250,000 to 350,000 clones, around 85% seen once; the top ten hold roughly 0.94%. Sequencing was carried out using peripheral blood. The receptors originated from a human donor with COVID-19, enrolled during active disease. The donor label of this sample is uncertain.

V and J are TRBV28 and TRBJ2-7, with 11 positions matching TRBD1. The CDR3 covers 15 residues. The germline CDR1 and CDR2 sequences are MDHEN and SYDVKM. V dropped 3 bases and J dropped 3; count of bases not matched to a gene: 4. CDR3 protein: CASSFAGTGGYEQYF. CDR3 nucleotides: TGTGCCAGCAGTTTTGCCGGGACAGGGGGCTACGAGCAGTACTTC.

The CDR3 nucleotides are TGTGCCACCAGGACAGGGGGGGGCAATTATGAAAAACTGTTTTTT. Protein sequence: CATRTGGGNYEKLFF. The chain joins TRBV27 to TRBJ1-4; 10 nucleotides agree with TRBD1. CDR3 length: 15 residues. From germline, CDR1 is MNHEY and CDR2 SMNVEV (reference sequence). Losses at the gene ends were 10 bases for V and 6 bases for J; bases not matched to a gene: 11.

CDR3 protein: CASSPSYLTASFAYEQYF. The CDR3 region has the DNA TGTGCCAGCAGCCCATCTTACCTGACAGCTTCTTTCGCCTACGAGCAGTACTTC. V gene TRBV5-5 combines with J gene TRBJ2-7; maybe TRBD1 (5 bases). The CDR3 runs to 18 residues. The germline CDR1 and CDR2 sequences are SGHKS and YYEKEE (reference sequence). Trimming stripped 4 bases from V and 2 bases from J, with 25 bases between.

CDR3 loop: CASSLHPGGINEKLFF. CDR3 nucleotides: TGTGCCAGCAGCTTGCACCCAGGGGGGATTAATGAAAAACTGTTTTTT. This chain links TRBV5-4 with TRBJ1-4; 7 nucleotides line up with TRBD1. The CDR3 sequence is 16 residues long. Per germline, CDR1 SGHNT and CDR2 YYREEE (reference sequence). The junction had 7 bases not matched to a gene; V was cut back by 1 base and J by 4 bases.

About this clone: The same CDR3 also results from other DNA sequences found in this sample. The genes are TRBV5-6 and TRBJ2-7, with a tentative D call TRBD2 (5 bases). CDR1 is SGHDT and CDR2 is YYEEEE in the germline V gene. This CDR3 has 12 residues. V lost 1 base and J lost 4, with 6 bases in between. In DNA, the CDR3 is TGTGCCAGCAGCTTGACGGGATACGAGCAGTACTTC. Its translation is CASSLTGYEQYF.

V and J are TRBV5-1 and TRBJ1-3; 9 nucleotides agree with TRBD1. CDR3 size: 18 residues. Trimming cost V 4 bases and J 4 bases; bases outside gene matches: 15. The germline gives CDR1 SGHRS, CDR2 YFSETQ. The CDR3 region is CASSPSALTGGGGNTIYF. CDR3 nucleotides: TGCGCCAGCAGCCCCTCCGCCCTCACAGGGGGCGGCGGAAACACCATATATTTT.

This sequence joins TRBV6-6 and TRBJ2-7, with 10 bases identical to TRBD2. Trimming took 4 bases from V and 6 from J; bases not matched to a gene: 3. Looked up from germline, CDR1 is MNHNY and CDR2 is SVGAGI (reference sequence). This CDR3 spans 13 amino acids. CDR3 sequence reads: CASSSSGRGEQYF. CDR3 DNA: TGTGCCAGCAGTTCTAGCGGGAGAGGCGAGCAGTACTTC.

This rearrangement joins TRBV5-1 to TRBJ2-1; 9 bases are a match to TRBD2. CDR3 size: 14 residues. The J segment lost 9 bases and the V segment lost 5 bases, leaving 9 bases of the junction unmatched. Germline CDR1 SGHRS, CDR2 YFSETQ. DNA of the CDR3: TGCGCCAGCAGAAGGGCGGGAGGGCCGGGTGAGCAGTTCTTC. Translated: CASRRAGGPGEQFF.

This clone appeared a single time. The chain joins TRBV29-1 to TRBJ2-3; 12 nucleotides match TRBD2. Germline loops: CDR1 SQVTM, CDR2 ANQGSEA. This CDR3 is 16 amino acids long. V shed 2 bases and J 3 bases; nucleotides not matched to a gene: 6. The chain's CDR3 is CSVEPTSGRRTDTQYF. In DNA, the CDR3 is TGCAGCGTTGAACCCACTAGCGGGAGGCGGACAGATACGCAGTATTTT.

CDR3 nucleotide sequence: TGTGCCAGCGTTTCTAGCTCCTATAATTCACCCCTCCACTTT. Translated, it gives CASVSSSYNSPLHF. This chain connects TRBV6-5 to TRBJ1-6; no firm D call. Trimming shortened V by 8 bases and J by 0 bases, and 8 bases separated the two germline ends. Germline V gives CDR1 MNHEY, CDR2 SVGAGI. The CDR3 is made up of 14 amino acids.

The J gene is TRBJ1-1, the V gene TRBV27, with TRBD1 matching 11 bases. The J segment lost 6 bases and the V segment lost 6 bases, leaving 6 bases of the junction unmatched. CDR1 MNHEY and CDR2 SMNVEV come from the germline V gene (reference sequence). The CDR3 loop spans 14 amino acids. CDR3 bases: TGTGCCAGCAGCCCGGGACAGGGGGTGGCTGAAGCTTTCTTT. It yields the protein CASSPGQGVAEAFF.

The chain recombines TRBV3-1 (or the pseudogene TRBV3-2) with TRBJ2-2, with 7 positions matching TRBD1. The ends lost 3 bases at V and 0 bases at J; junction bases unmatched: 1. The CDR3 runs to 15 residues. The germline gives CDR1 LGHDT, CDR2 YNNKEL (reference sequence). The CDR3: CASSQTGPNTGELFF. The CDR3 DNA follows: TGTGCCAGCAGCCAGACAGGGCCGAACACCGGGGAGCTGTTTTTT.

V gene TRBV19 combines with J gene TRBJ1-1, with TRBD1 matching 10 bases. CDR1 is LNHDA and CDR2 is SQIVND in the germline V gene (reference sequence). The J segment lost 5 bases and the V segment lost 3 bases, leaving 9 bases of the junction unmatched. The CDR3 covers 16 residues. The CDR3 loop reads CASSIIIWGQGTEAFF. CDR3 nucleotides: TGTGCCAGTAGTATCATTATATGGGGACAGGGGACTGAAGCTTTCTTT.

CDR3 in amino acids: CASSPAGTGPGPQHF. The CDR3, as DNA: TGTGCCAGCAGTCCGGCCGGGACAGGCCCAGGGCCCCAGCATTTT. This chain connects TRBV27 to TRBJ1-5, with 8 bases lining up with TRBD1. This CDR3 has 15 amino acids. The ends lost 5 bases at V and 9 bases at J; junction bases unmatched: 12. Germline-derived CDR1 and CDR2 are MNHEY and SMNVEV (reference sequence).

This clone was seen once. The CDR3 protein is CASSEFGGTYGYTF. CDR3 in DNA: TGTGCCAGCAGCGAGTTTGGGGGGACCTATGGCTACACCTTC. The V gene is TRBV7-9, the J gene TRBJ1-2; D may be TRBD1 (5 bases). V was trimmed by 5 bases and J by 4 bases, leaving 14 bases between them. The length of the CDR3 is 14 residues. CDR1 SEHNR and CDR2 FQNEAQ come from the germline V gene (reference sequence). The full variable domain, in which reference TRBV7-9 and TRBJ1-2 provide the parts outside the CDR3, is DTGVSQNPRHKITKRGQNVTFRCDPISEHNRLYWYRQTLGQGPEFLTYFQNEAQLEKSRLLSDRFSAERPKGSFSTLEIQRTEQGDSAMYLCASSEFGGTYGYTFGSGTRLTVV.

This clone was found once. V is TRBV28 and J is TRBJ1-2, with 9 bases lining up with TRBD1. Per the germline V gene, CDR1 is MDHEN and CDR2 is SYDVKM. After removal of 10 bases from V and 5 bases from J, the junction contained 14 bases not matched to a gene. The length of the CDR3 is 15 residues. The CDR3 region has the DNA TGTGCCATCGTGGACAGGGGAACGCTAAGATATGGCTACACCTTC. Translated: CAIVDRGTLRYGYTF.

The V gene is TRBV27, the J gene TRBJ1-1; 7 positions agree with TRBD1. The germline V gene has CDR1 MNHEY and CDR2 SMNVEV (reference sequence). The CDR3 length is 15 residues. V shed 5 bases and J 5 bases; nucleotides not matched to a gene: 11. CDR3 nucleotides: TGTGCCAGCAGTCCGCGACAGGGACTTAAGACTGAAGCTTTCTTT. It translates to CASSPRQGLKTEAFF.

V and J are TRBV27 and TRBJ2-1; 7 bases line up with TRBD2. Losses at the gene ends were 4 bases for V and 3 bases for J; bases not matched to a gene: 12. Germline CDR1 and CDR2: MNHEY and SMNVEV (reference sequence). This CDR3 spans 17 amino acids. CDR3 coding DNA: TGTGCCAGCAGTTCGTCTAGCGGAGGGCACGGCTACAATGAGCAGTTCTTC. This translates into CASSSSSGGHGYNEQFF.

The DNA of the CDR3 is TGTGCCAGCTCACCCGCTTCGGGGATGGCCTCTGGAAACACCATATATTTT. Translating gives CASSPASGMASGNTIYF. This chain joins TRBV18 and TRBJ1-3; D is unresolved. The germline V gene has CDR1 KGHSH and CDR2 LQKENI. The V end was cut by 3 bases, the J end by 0 bases, with 15 bases between. The CDR3 sequence is 17 residues long.

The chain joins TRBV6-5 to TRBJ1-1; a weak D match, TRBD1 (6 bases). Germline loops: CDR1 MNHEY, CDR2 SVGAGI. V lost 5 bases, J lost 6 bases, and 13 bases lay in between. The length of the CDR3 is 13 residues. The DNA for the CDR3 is TGTGCCAGCAGTCCCTCGACAGGCTCTGAAGCTTTCTTT. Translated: CASSPSTGSEAFF.

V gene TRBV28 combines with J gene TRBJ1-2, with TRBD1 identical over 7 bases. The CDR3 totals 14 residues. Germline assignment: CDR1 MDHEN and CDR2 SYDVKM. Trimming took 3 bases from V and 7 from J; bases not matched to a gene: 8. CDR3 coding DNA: TGTGCCAGCAGTTTGAAGGGGGCGCCTCGTGGCTACACCTTC. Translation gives CASSLKGAPRGYTF.

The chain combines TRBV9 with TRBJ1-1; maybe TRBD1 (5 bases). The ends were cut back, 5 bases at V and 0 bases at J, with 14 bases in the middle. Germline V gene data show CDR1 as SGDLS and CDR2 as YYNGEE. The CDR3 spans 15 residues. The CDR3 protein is CASRKGLYLNTEAFF. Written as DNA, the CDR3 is TGTGCCAGCAGGAAGGGACTGTATCTGAACACTGAAGCTTTCTTT.

In nucleotides, the CDR3 is TGTGCCAGCAGCTTAGGCCCAGGGGTGTACAATGAGCAGTTCTTC. Protein sequence: CASSLGPGVYNEQFF. The chain is built from TRBV11-3 and TRBJ2-1, with D possibly matching TRBD1 (6 bases). Per the germline V gene, CDR1 is SGHNT and CDR2 is YENEEA. The CDR3 is made up of 15 amino acids. Deletions cut 1 base from V and 4 bases from J, with 11 bases between.

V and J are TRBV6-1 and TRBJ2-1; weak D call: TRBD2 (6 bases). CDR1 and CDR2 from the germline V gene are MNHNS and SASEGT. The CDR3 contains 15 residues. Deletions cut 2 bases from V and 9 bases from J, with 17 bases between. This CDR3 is CASSEWEALGGEQFF. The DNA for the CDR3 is TGTGCCAGCAGTGAATGGGAGGCTCTAGGAGGTGAGCAGTTCTTC.

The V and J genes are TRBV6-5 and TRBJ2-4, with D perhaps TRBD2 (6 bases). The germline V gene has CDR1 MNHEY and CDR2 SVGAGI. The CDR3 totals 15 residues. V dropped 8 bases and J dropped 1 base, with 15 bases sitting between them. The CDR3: CASVTGEQAKNIQYF. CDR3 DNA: TGTGCCAGCGTTACGGGAGAGCAGGCCAAAAACATTCAGTACTTC.

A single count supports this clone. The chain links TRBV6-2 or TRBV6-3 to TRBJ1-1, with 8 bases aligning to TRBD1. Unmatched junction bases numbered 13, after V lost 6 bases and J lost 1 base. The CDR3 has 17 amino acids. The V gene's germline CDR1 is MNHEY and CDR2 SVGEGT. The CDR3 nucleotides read TGTGCCAGCAGCCCCGGACAGGGTCAACCTTCGAACACTGAAGCTTTCTTT. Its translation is CASSPGQGQPSNTEAFF.

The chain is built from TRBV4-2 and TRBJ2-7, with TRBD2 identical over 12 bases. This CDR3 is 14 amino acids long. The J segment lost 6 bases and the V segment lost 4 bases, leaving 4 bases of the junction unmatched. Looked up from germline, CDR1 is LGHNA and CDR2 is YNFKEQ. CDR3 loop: CASSPWTSGTEQYF. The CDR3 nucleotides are TGTGCCAGCAGCCCTTGGACTAGCGGGACCGAGCAGTACTTC.

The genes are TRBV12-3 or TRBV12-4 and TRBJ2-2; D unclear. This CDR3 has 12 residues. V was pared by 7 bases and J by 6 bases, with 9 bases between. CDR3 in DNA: TGTGCCAGCATGGTGGCTCCCGGGGAGCTGTTTTTT. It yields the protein CASMVAPGELFF.

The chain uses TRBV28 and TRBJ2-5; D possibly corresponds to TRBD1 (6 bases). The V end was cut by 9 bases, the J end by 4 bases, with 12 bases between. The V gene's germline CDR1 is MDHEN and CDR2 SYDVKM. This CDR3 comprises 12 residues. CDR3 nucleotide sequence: TGTGCCAGTAACAGGGTTCCAGAGACCCAGTACTTC. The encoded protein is CASNRVPETQYF. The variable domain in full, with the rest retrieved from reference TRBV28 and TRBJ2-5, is DVKVTQSSRYLVKRTGEKVFLECVQDMDHENMFWYRQDPGLGLRLIYFSYDVKMKEKGDIPEGYSVSREKKERFSLILESASTNQTSMYLCASNRVPETQYFGPGTRLLVL.

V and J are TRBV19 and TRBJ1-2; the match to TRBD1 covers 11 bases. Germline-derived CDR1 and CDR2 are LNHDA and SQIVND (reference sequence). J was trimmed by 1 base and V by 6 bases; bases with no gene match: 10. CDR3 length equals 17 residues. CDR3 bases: TGTGCCAGTAGACGGAAAGGACAGGGGGCGGTTAACTATGGCTACACCTTC. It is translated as CASRRKGQGAVNYGYTF.

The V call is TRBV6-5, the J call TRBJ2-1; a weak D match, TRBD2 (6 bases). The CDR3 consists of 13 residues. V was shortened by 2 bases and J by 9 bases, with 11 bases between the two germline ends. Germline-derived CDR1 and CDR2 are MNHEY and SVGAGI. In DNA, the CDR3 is TGTGCCAGCAGTTACGATCCAGCGGGTGAGCAGTTCTTC. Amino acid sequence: CASSYDPAGEQFF.

The CDR3 here is CASSWARDVMNTEAFF. The CDR3 bases are TGTGCCAGTAGCTGGGCCAGAGACGTTATGAACACTGAAGCTTTCTTT. This chain links TRBV19 with TRBJ1-1; D not certain. The CDR3 is made up of 16 amino acids. V lost 6 bases to trimming and J lost 0 bases, with 17 bases between them. Germline values: CDR1 LNHDA, CDR2 SQIVND (reference sequence).